The 21 T cell receptor beta chains given below trace back to one sample, sequenced in a study of blood T cell repertoires in COVID-19. Only in-frame clones appear in the TCRdb table, and some are missing; sequencing was by immunoSEQ multiplex PCR. The sample holds fewer than 350,000 clones, approximately 85% seen once. The sequencing sample was made of peripheral blood. Source of these receptors: a man younger than 35 with active or convalescent COVID-19.

The J gene is TRBJ1-2, the V gene TRBV12-3 or TRBV12-4; possible D gene TRBD1, 5 bases. V was cut by 6 bases and J by 6 bases, with 14 bases left in between. The CDR3 is 13 amino acids. As DNA, the CDR3 is TGTGCCAGCAGCCTGATGACAGCAGATGGCTACACCTTC. The encoded protein is CASSLMTADGYTF.

The chain is built from TRBV19 and TRBJ1-1; D unclear. V lost 5 bases, J lost 4 bases, and 8 bases lay in between. CDR1 LNHDA and CDR2 SQIVND come from the germline V gene (reference sequence). The CDR3 has 12 residues. The CDR3 here is CASSLAGTEAFF. CDR3 sequence (DNA): TGTGCCAGTAGTTTGGCGGGCACTGAAGCTTTCTTT.

This clone showed up just once. The chain carries TRBV12-3 or TRBV12-4 and TRBJ1-2; D call uncertain. The CDR3 length is 12 residues. V gave up 3 bases and J gave up 8 bases, with 10 bases separating them. The DNA for the CDR3 is TGTGCCAGCAGTTTCACCAGCGGGGGCTACACCTTC. Its protein product is CASSFTSGGYTF.

CDR3 region: CASSWTPSGYGYTF. The CDR3 region has the DNA TGCGCCAGCAGTTGGACCCCAAGCGGCTATGGCTACACCTTC. The V call is TRBV4-1, the J call TRBJ1-2; D not certain. The CDR3 covers 14 residues. CDR1 and CDR2 from the germline V gene are MGHRA and YSYEKL. The V end was cut by 6 bases, the J end by 4 bases, with 15 bases between.

V and J are TRBV2 and TRBJ2-5; D gene ambiguous. CDR3 length equals 18 residues. V was trimmed by 0 bases and J by 2 bases, leaving 19 bases between them. Germline V CDR1 and CDR2: SNHLY, FYNNEI. The CDR3 loop reads CASSEALRVFGFQETQYF. In DNA form, the CDR3 reads TGTGCCAGCAGTGAAGCGCTTCGGGTATTTGGTTTTCAAGAGACCCAGTACTTC.

This chain uses TRBV5-1 with TRBJ1-1; D is unresolved. V lost 2 bases and J 10 bases, leaving 15 bases between the germline ends. The CDR3 is 13 residues long. CDR1 is SGHRS and CDR2 is YFSETQ in the germline V gene. The CDR3 sequence: CASSFNPLAGAFF. CDR3 sequence (DNA): TGCGCCAGCAGCTTTAACCCATTAGCTGGAGCTTTCTTT.

The rearrangement joins TRBV7-6 to TRBJ2-5, with 9 positions matching TRBD1. After removal of 5 bases from V and 1 base from J, the junction contained 11 bases not matched to a gene. Germline CDR1 reads SGHVS; CDR2 reads FNYEAQ. There are 17 residues in the CDR3. The CDR3 region has the DNA TGTGCCAGCAGCCACCGAGTTTTGACAGGGGGCCAAGAGACCCAGTACTTC. As protein: CASSHRVLTGGQETQYF.

The DNA for the CDR3 is TGTGCCAGCAGCTTTGCAGGGGGCCCCCATAACTATGGCTACACCTTC. Its translation: CASSFAGGPHNYGYTF. The chain carries TRBV5-6 and TRBJ1-2; 8 bases align to TRBD1. The ends lost 2 bases at V and 1 base at J; junction bases unmatched: 7. CDR1 and CDR2 (germline): SGHDT, YYEEEE. The CDR3 sequence is 16 residues long.

The J gene is TRBJ2-1, the V gene TRBV10-3, with a tentative D call TRBD1 (5 bases). Germline V gives CDR1 ENHRY, CDR2 SYGVKD. This CDR3 has 12 amino acids. V lost 6 bases and J lost 6, with 9 bases in between. This CDR3 reads CAISLDSNEQFF. The CDR3 coding sequence is TGTGCCATCAGCCTCGACAGCAATGAGCAGTTCTTC.

This clone occurred once. The chain's CDR3 is CASGETGGAFGYTF. CDR3 nucleotides: TGTGCTAGTGGGGAAACAGGGGGCGCGTTCGGCTACACCTTC. The gene calls are TRBV12-5 and TRBJ1-2; 9 positions match TRBD1. J gave up 8 bases and V 6 bases, and 10 bases lay outside the gene matches. The CDR3 has 14 residues. Germline assignment: CDR1 LGHNT and CDR2 FRNRAP.

This clone was observed once. The chain uses TRBV6-2 or TRBV6-3 and TRBJ2-5, with TRBD1 matching 10 bases. After removal of 2 bases from V and 4 bases from J, the junction contained 10 bases not matched to a gene. Germline V CDR1 and CDR2: MNHEY, SVGEGT. The CDR3 is 17 residues long. The CDR3, as DNA: TGTGCCAGCAGTTACCGACAGACAGGGGGCCTTAGAGAGACCCAGTACTTC. The encoded protein is CASSYRQTGGLRETQYF.

The rearrangement uses TRBV18 and TRBJ1-5, with D possibly being TRBD1 (6 bases). Germline CDR1 reads KGHSH; CDR2 reads LQKENI. This CDR3 region has 14 residues. V was cut by 5 bases and J by 8 bases, with 16 bases left in between. The CDR3 here is CASSSTQGIKPQHF. The CDR3 nucleotides read TGTGCCAGCTCATCTACACAGGGTATTAAGCCCCAGCATTTT.

J is TRBJ1-1 and V is TRBV12-3 or TRBV12-4; D gene unclear. CDR3 length: 13 residues. The germline V and J ends were trimmed by 6 bases and 5 bases, with 13 bases remaining between them. CDR3 bases: TGTGCCAGCAGGCCATCTGGGCGAACTGAAGCTTTCTTT. It specifies CASRPSGRTEAFF.

The rearrangement joins TRBV2 to TRBJ2-3; TRBD2 aligns across 10 bases. The CDR3 is made up of 17 amino acids. Germline CDR1 is SNHLY and CDR2 is FYNNEI. J was trimmed by 0 bases and V by 8 bases; bases with no gene match: 11. The chain's CDR3 is CASARSSGGRSTDTQYF. The CDR3 nucleotides read TGTGCCAGCGCTAGATCTAGCGGGGGCAGAAGCACAGATACGCAGTATTTT.

The chain combines TRBV6-5 with TRBJ1-1, with D possibly being TRBD1 (6 bases). Germline values: CDR1 MNHEY, CDR2 SVGAGI. V was cut by 8 bases and J by 2 bases, with 18 bases left in between. CDR3 length: 15 amino acids. The CDR3, as DNA: TGTGCCAGCCGACAGGTACCAAACGGAAACACTGAAGCTTTCTTT. This encodes CASRQVPNGNTEAFF.

The V gene is TRBV7-9, the J gene TRBJ2-1, with D possibly TRBD2 on 6 matching bases. The ends were cut back, 5 bases at V and 8 bases at J, with 22 bases in the middle. The CDR3 has 16 amino acids. Germline assignment: CDR1 SEHNR and CDR2 FQNEAQ (reference sequence). In DNA form, the CDR3 reads TGTGCCAGCAGCCCAAGTTCTGGAGGGATGGTTGATGAGCAGTTCTTC. Protein: CASSPSSGGMVDEQFF.

The CDR3 loop is CASSSRQGARPQHF. The DNA for the CDR3 is TGTGCCAGTAGCTCGAGACAGGGGGCGCGGCCCCAGCATTTT. The chain combines TRBV19 with TRBJ1-5; 10 positions agree with TRBD1. Trimming at V came to 6 bases and at J to 9 bases, leaving 8 bases not matched to a gene. This CDR3 region has 14 residues. Germline CDR1 is LNHDA and CDR2 is SQIVND (reference sequence).

V usage is TRBV6-2 or TRBV6-3 and J usage is TRBJ1-1; 9 nucleotides line up with TRBD1. CDR3 length equals 15 residues. Unmatched junction bases numbered 6, after V lost 0 bases and J lost 7 bases. Germline-derived CDR1 and CDR2 are MNHEY and SVGEGT. The CDR3 loop is CASSYSNRGLVEAFF. The DNA for the CDR3 is TGTGCCAGCAGTTACTCGAACAGGGGGCTTGTTGAAGCTTTCTTT.

V gene TRBV7-8 combines with J gene TRBJ1-5; 7 nucleotides match TRBD1. There are 17 residues in the CDR3. Per germline, CDR1 SGHVS and CDR2 FQNEAQ. Trimming removed 5 bases from V and 0 bases from J; junction bases left unmatched: 10. In nucleotides, the CDR3 is TGTGCCAGCAGCCCGCGGGACAGAACTTATAGCAATCAGCCCCAGCATTTT. Translated: CASSPRDRTYSNQPQHF.

CDR3 coding DNA: TGCGCCAGCAGCTTGGACAGGGTTTCGGGAGATACGCAGTATTTT. Translation gives CASSLDRVSGDTQYF. The V gene is TRBV5-1, the J gene TRBJ2-3; a weak D match, TRBD1 (6 bases). CDR1 and CDR2 from the germline V gene are SGHRS and YFSETQ. The CDR3 runs 15 residues. Trimming removed 0 bases at V and 5 bases at J, with 13 bases between. The whole variable domain, remainder taken from reference TRBV5-1 and TRBJ2-3, is KAGVTQTPRYLIKTRGQQVTLSCSPISGHRSVSWYQQTPGQGLQFLFEYFSETQRNKGNFPGRFSGRQFSNSRSEMNVSTLELGDSALYLCASSLDRVSGDTQYFGPGTRLTVL.

V gene TRBV12-3 or TRBV12-4 combines with J gene TRBJ1-2; 9 bases align to TRBD1. V lost 6 bases to trimming and J lost 8 bases; unmatched junction nucleotides: 7. CDR3 length: 13 residues. CDR3 nucleotides: TGTGCCAGCAGCCCCGGGACAGGGATCGGCTACACCTTC. Its translation: CASSPGTGIGYTF.